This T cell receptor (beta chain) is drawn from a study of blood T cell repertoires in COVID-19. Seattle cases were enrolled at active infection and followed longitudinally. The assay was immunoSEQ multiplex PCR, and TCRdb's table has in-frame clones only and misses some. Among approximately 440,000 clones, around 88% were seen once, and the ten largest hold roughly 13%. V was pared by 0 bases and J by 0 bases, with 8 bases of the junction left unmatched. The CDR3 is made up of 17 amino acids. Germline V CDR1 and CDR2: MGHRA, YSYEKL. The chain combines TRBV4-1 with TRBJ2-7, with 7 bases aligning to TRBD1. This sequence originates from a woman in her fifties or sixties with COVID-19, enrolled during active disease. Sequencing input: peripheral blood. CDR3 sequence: CASSQDYRGPISYEQYF. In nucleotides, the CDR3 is TGCGCCAGCAGCCAAGACTACAGGGGACCGATCTCCTACGAGCAGTACTTC.